The next 6 T cell receptor beta chains were all read from a single sample in a study of cytomegalovirus exposure and HLA in healthy donors. Sequencing was performed with immunoSEQ multiplex PCR; in TCRdb, only in-frame clones are kept and a portion is missing. Seen here are some 150,000 clones, about 86% observed once, and the top ten hold approximately 1.5%. Sequenced sample: PBMCs. Receptors were obtained from a woman aged 30 to 39 in good health and CMV-seronegative.

The chain employs TRBV27 and TRBJ2-7; D might be TRBD2 (6 bases). With 5 bases removed from V and 0 bases from J, the gap between germline ends came to 14 bases. This CDR3 has 15 residues. Germline lookup yields CDR1 MNHEY and CDR2 SMNVEV (reference sequence). The CDR3: CASSPVGGNSYEQYF. The CDR3 nucleotides are TGTGCCAGCAGTCCCGTCGGGGGAAACTCCTACGAGCAGTACTTC.

V gene TRBV29-1 combines with J gene TRBJ1-4; TRBD1 aligns across 10 bases. V lost 5 bases, J lost 6 bases, and 3 bases stayed unmatched. CDR1 is SQVTM and CDR2 is ANQGSEA in the germline V gene. This CDR3 is built from 13 residues. The CDR3 sequence is CSVSGTGDEKLFF. CDR3 DNA sequence: TGCAGCGTTTCTGGGACAGGGGATGAAAAACTGTTTTTT.

The rearrangement joins TRBV7-6 to TRBJ2-3, with a tentative D call TRBD2 (6 bases). The CDR3 runs to 13 residues. The V gene lost 3 bases and the J gene lost 6 bases, with 10 bases spanning the gap. Germline CDR1 SGHVS, CDR2 FNYEAQ. The CDR3 bases are TGTGCCAGCAGCTTTGGCGGGGCGGATACGCAGTATTTT. It specifies CASSFGGADTQYF.

V usage is TRBV5-1 and J usage is TRBJ2-7; 8 bases agree with TRBD2. The CDR3 contains 15 residues. The V gene's germline CDR1 is SGHRS and CDR2 YFSETQ. Trimming removed 4 bases from V and 7 bases from J; junction bases left unmatched: 13. In nucleotides, the CDR3 is TGCGCCAGCAGCGCCGGGAGGGGCGACCCTTTGGAGCAGTACTTC. Translation gives CASSAGRGDPLEQYF. The full variable domain, completed using reference TRBV5-1 and TRBJ2-7, is KAGVTQTPRYLIKTRGQQVTLSCSPISGHRSVSWYQQTPGQGLQFLFEYFSETQRNKGNFPGRFSGRQFSNSRSEMNVSTLELGDSALYLCASSAGRGDPLEQYFGPGTRLTVT.

This clone came up a few times. The chain combines TRBV5-1 with TRBJ1-2, with D tentatively TRBD1 (5 bases). V was pared by 0 bases and J by 4 bases, with 16 bases between. Germline-derived CDR1 and CDR2 are SGHRS and YFSETQ. The CDR3 contains 16 residues. The CDR3 reads CASSLGAGGNIYGYTF. DNA of the CDR3: TGCGCCAGCAGCTTGGGAGCGGGGGGGAACATCTATGGCTACACCTTC. The full variable domain, rest sourced from reference TRBV5-1 and TRBJ1-2, is KAGVTQTPRYLIKTRGQQVTLSCSPISGHRSVSWYQQTPGQGLQFLFEYFSETQRNKGNFPGRFSGRQFSNSRSEMNVSTLELGDSALYLCASSLGAGGNIYGYTFGSGTRLTVV.

The chain uses TRBV10-1 and TRBJ2-5; TRBD2 aligns across 8 bases. CDR1 and CDR2 (germline): WNHNN, SYGVQD (reference sequence). This CDR3 region has 16 residues. The J segment lost 4 bases and the V segment lost 3 bases, leaving 10 bases of the junction unmatched. CDR3 in DNA: TGCGCCAGCAGTGATCATCACGGGGGGGCCGGAGAGACCCAGTACTTC. It is translated as CASSDHHGGAGETQYF.